Following are 5 T cell receptor beta chains from one sample sequenced in a study of T cell changes during pregnancy in multiple sclerosis (dated by TCRdb to between 2018 and 2021). Libraries were prepared through the immunoSEQ multiplex PCR assay. TCRdb holds this immuneACCESS table with in-frame rearrangements only. Some clones are missing; in checked studies, unresolved V genes explain under half, and the rest has no known cause. This sample gives over 50,000 clones in total; 70% to 90% of them show up just once. Over 1.5% of the sample is in the top ten clones. The sample consisted of peripheral blood, taken in the first trimester of pregnancy. These TCRs come from a female donor with multiple sclerosis, enrolled in a pregnancy study.

V is TRBV5-4 and J is TRBJ1-1, with a tentative D call TRBD1 (5 bases). V dropped 1 base and J dropped 2 bases, with 6 bases sitting between them. The CDR3 contains 13 residues. From germline, CDR1 is SGHNT and CDR2 YYREEE (reference sequence). This CDR3 is CASSLQGNTEAFF. The CDR3 DNA follows: TGTGCCAGCAGCTTGCAGGGAAACACTGAAGCTTTCTTT.

The V and J genes are TRBV6-4 and TRBJ2-1; perhaps TRBD2 as D (6 bases). The CDR3 is made up of 16 amino acids. Germline assignment: CDR1 MRHNA and CDR2 SNTAGT. V lost 0 bases, J lost 6 bases, and 15 bases lay in between. The CDR3 spells CASSDSGGKGSNEQFF. The CDR3 coding sequence is TGTGCCAGCAGTGACTCGGGCGGGAAGGGGAGCAATGAGCAGTTCTTC.

This chain connects TRBV14 to TRBJ2-7, with 10 nucleotides matching TRBD2. CDR1 SGHDN and CDR2 FVKESK come from the germline V gene. V trimming: 3 bases; J trimming: 3 bases; junction bases outside the gene matches: 8. This CDR3 region has 16 residues. DNA of the CDR3: TGTGCCAGCAGCCATCCCTCTAGCGGGAGTTACTACGAGCAGTACTTC. This gives the protein CASSHPSSGSYYEQYF.

This chain links TRBV9 with TRBJ2-2; 9 bases match TRBD1. CDR1 is SGDLS and CDR2 is YYNGEE in the germline V gene. The V segment lost 0 bases and the J segment 5 bases; nucleotides outside the gene matches: 2. The CDR3 runs 15 residues. The DNA of the CDR3 is TGTGCCAGCAGCGTAGGGACAGGGGCGACCGGGGAGCTGTTTTTT. Translating it yields CASSVGTGATGELFF.

The CDR3, as DNA: TGTGCCAGCAGCTTAGAGGAGGGCGGGGAGCTGTTTTTT. This codes for CASSLEEGGELFF. This chain links TRBV7-6 with TRBJ2-2; tentatively, D is TRBD2 (6 bases). Trimming stripped 1 base from V and 7 bases from J, with 7 bases between. The germline CDR1 and CDR2 sequences are SGHVS and FNYEAQ. The CDR3 spans 13 residues. The variable domain in full, with the rest retrieved from reference TRBV7-6 and TRBJ2-2, is GAGVSQSPRYKVTKRGQDVALRCDPISGHVSLYWYRQALGQGPEFLTYFNYEAQQDKSGLPNDRFSAERPEGSISTLTIQRTEQRDSAMYRCASSLEEGGELFFGEGSRLTVL.